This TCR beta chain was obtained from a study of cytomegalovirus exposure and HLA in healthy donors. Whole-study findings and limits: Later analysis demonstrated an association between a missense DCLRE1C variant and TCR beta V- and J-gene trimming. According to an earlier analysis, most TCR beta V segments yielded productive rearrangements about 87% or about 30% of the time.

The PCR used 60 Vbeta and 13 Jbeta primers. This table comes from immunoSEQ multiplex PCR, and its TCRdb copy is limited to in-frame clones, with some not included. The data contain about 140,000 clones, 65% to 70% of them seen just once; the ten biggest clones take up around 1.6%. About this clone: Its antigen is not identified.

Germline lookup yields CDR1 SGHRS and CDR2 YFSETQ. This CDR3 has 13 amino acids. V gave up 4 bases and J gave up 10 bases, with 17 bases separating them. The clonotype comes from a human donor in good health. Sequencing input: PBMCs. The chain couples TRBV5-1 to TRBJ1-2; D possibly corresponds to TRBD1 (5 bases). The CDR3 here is CASSQLAGELYTF. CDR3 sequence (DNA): TGCGCCAGCAGCCAATTGGCGGGGGAACTCTACACCTTC.